What follows are 3 T cell receptor beta chains derived from one specimen sequenced in a study of T cell responses to AZD1222 COVID-19 vaccine. Clones were read by immunoSEQ multiplex PCR, and TCRdb kept only the in-frame ones, dropping some. In the table there are 83,000 or so clones, approximately 85% of which are singletons. The specimen was peripheral blood, collected on day 0 of AZD1222 vaccination. Every receptor here comes from an adult in good health.

The rearrangement uses TRBV14 and TRBJ1-6; D remains unclear. Germline values: CDR1 SGHDN, CDR2 FVKESK. The CDR3 spans 14 residues. V lost 0 bases to trimming and J lost 9 bases, with 9 bases between them. The CDR3 here is CASSQEARGSPLHF. The CDR3 DNA is TGTGCCAGCAGCCAAGAGGCGCGTGGTTCACCCCTCCACTTT. Variable domain in full (rest from reference TRBV14 and TRBJ1-6): EAGVTQFPSHSVIEKGQTVTLRCDPISGHDNLYWYRRVMGKEIKFLLHFVKESKQDESGMPNNRFLAERTGGTYSTLKVQPAELEDSGVYFCASSQEARGSPLHFGNGTRLTVT.

The chain employs TRBV7-2 and TRBJ2-1, with a tentative D call TRBD2 (6 bases). Deletions cut 3 bases from V and 4 bases from J, with 13 bases between. The CDR3 consists of 15 residues. In germline, CDR1 is SGHTA, CDR2 FQGNSA. This CDR3 is CASSLTGDLYNEQFF. DNA for the CDR3: TGTGCCAGCAGCTTGACGGGGGACCTATACAATGAGCAGTTCTTC.

The gene calls are TRBV29-1 and TRBJ2-3, with 7 bases aligning to TRBD2. Unmatched junction bases numbered 12, after V lost 2 bases and J lost 4 bases. The CDR3 has 16 residues. The germline gives CDR1 SQVTM, CDR2 ANQGSEA. The CDR3 DNA is TGCAGCGTTGAATCCCGGCGCGAGCGGGGACCAGATACGCAGTATTTT. This translates into CSVESRRERGPDTQYF.